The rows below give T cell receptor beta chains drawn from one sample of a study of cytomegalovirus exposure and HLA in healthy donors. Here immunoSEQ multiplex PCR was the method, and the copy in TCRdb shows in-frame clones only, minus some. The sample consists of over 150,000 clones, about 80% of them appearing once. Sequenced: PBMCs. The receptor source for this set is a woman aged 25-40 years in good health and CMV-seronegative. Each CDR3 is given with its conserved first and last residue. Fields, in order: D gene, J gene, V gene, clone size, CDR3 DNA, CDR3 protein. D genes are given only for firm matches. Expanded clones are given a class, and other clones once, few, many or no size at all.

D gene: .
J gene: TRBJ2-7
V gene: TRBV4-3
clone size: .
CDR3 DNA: TGCGCCAGCAGCCAAGATCTCGGGGGACTCCCCTACGAGCAGTACTTC
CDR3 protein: CASSQDLGGLPYEQYF

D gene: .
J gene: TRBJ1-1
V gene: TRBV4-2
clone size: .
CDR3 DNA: TGTGCCAGCAGCCAAGATGCCCTTTACTGGGCTTTCTTT
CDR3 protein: CASSQDALYWAFF

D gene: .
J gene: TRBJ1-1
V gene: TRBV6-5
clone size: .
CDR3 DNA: TGTGCCAGCAGTTACTCTGGGAAGGGGCCCGCTTCTGAAGCTTTCTTT
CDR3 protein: CASSYSGKGPASEAFF

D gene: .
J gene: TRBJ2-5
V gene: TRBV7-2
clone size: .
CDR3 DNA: TGTGCCAGCAGCCGACCGCTGACGGGAGTGGAGACCCAGTACTTC
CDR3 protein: CASSRPLTGVETQYF

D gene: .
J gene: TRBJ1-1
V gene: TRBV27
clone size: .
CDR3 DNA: TGTGCCAGCAGTTTATCCCCTCGGGGGGCCGGCACTGAAGCTTTCTTT
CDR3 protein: CASSLSPRGAGTEAFF

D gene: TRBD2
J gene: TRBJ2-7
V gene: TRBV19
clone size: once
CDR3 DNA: TGTGCCAGTAAGTCAGCGGGGAACTACGAGCAGTACTTC
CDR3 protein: CASKSAGNYEQYF

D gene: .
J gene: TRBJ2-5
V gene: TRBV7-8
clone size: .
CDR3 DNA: TGTGCCAGCAGCCACGAACCGACAAGCAAAGAGACCCAGTACTTC
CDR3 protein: CASSHEPTSKETQYF

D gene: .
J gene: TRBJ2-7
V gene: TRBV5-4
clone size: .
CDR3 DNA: TGTGCCAGCACCACGGGCAGAGGGCCGACCTACGAGCAGTACTTC
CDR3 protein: CASTTGRGPTYEQYF

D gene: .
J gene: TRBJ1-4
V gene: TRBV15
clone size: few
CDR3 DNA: TGTGCCACCAGCAGACGTCGGACTAATGAAAAACTGTTTTTT
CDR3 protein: CATSRRRTNEKLFF

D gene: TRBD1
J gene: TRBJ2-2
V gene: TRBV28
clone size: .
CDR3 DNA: TGTGCCAGTGTTCCGGGACAGGGGGAGTTCGGGGAGCTGTTTTTT
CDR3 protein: CASVPGQGEFGELFF

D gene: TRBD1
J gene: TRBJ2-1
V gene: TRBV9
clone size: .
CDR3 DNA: TGTGCCAGCAGCCCCCCGGGACAGTCCTACAATGAGCAGTTCTTC
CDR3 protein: CASSPPGQSYNEQFF

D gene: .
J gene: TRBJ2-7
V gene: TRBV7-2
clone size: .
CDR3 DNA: TGTGCCAGCAGCTTAGAACAGGGTAAATACGAGCAGTACTTC
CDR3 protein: CASSLEQGKYEQYF

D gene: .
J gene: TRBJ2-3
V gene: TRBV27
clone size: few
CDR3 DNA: TGTGCCAGCAGTTTATTGGTCTACACAGATACGCAGTATTTT
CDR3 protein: CASSLLVYTDTQYF

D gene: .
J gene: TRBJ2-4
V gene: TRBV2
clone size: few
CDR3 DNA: TGTGCCAGCAGTGTTGGCAGGAGGGAAAACATTCAGTACTTC
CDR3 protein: CASSVGRRENIQYF

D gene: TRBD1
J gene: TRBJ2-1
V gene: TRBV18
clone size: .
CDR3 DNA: TGTGCCAGCTCACCACCGGGACAGGGAATTGGCAATGAGCAGTTCTTC
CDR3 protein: CASSPPGQGIGNEQFF

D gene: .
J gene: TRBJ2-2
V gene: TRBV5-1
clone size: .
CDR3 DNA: TGCGCCAGCAGCTCGGACACTTGGAACACCGGGGAGCTGTTTTTT
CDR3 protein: CASSSDTWNTGELFF

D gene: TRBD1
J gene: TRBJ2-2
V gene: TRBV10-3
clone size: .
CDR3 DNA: TGTGCCAACAGTAGACAGGGGGGAACCGGGGAGCTGTTTTTT
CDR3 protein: CANSRQGGTGELFF

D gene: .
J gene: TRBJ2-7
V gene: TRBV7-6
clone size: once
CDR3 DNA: TGTGCCAGCAGCCCCGATGACAGAGGCGAGCAGTACTTC
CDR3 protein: CASSPDDRGEQYF

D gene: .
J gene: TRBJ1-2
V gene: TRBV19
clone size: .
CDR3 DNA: TGTGCCAGTACCCCATTGGGAGGGCGGGGCCCCCATGGCTACACCTTC
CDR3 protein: CASTPLGGRGPHGYTF

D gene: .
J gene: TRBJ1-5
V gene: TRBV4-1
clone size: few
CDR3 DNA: TGCGCCAGCAGCCCACAGGTTTATAGCAATCAGCCCCAGCATTTT
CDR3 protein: CASSPQVYSNQPQHF

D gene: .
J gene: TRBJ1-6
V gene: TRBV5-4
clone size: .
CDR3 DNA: TGTGCCAGCAGCTTGAACCAGTATTCACCCCTCCACTTT
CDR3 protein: CASSLNQYSPLHF

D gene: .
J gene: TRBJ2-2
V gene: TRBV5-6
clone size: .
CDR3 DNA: TGTGCCAGCAGCCGGGTTGGCGGCACCGGGGAGCTGTTTTTT
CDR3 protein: CASSRVGGTGELFF

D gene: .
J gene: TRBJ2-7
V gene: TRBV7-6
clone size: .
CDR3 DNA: TGTGCCAGCAGCTTAGATCCGGGTGGTGTCATCAACGAGCAGTACTTC
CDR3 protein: CASSLDPGGVINEQYF

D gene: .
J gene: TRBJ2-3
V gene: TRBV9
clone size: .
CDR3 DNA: TGTGCCAGCAGCGTAGACGGCGGGAGCACAGATACGCAGTATTTT
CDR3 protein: CASSVDGGSTDTQYF

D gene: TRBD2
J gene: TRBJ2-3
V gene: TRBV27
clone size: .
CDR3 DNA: TGTGCCAGCAGTTCCTCGGGACTATACATATATAGCACAGATACGCAGTATTTT
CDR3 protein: CASSSSGLYIYSTDTQYF

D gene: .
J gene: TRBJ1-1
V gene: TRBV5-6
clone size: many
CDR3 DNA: TGTGCCAGCAGCTTCTTAGCATCCGGGGATGCCCCCCGGGACACTGAAGCTTTCTTT
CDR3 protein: CASSFLASGDAPRDTEAFF

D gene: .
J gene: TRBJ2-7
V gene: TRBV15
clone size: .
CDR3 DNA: TGTGCCACCAGCAGAGTGGGGGAGACAGGTCCCTACGAGCAGTACTTC
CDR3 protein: CATSRVGETGPYEQYF

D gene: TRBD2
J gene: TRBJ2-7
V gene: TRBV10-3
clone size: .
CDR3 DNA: TGTGCCATCAGTGCTAGCGGGACTCTGTACGAGCAGTACTTC
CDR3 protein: CAISASGTLYEQYF

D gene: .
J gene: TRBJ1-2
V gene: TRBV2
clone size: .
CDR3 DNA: TGTGCCAGCAGTGAAGTCGGGGGGCCTAACTATGGCTACACCTTC
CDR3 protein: CASSEVGGPNYGYTF

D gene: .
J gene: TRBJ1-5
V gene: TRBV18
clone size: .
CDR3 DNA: TGTGCCAGCTCAGGGGGGGATGGCAATCAGCCCCAGCATTTT
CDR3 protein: CASSGGDGNQPQHF

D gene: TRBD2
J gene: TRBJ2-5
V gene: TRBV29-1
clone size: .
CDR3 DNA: TGCAGCGTTGAGGGAGGGTATCCTCAAGAGACCCAGTACTTC
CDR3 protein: CSVEGGYPQETQYF

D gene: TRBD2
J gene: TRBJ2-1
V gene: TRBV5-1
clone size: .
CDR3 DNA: TGCGCCAGCAGCTTCCCCGGGACTAGCGGTTACAATGAGCAGTTCTTC
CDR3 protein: CASSFPGTSGYNEQFF

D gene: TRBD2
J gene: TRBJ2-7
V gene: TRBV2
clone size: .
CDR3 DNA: TGTGCCAGCAGTGGCGGGGGTGAGCAGTACTTC
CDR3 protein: CASSGGGEQYF

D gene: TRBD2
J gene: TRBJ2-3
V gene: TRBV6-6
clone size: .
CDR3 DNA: TGTGCCGCGAACCTAAGACTAGCCAGTCGCACAGATACGCAGTATTTT
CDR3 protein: CAANLRLASRTDTQYF

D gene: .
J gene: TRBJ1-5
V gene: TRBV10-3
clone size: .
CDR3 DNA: TGTGCCATCAGTGATATACAGGGCCGCAATCAGCCCCAGCATTTT
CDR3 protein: CAISDIQGRNQPQHF

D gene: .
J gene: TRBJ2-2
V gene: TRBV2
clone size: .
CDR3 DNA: TGTGCCAGCAGTGTGGCGGAGAACACCGGGGAGCTGTTTTTT
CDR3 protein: CASSVAENTGELFF

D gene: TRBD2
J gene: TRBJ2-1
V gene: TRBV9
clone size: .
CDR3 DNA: TGTGCCAGCAGCCCTGCAGGATGGGGGGGGGACAATGAGCAGTTCTTC
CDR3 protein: CASSPAGWGGDNEQFF

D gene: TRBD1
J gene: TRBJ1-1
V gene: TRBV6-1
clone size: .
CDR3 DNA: TGTGCCAGCCTTGACAGGGGGTGGGACACTGAAGCTTTCTTT
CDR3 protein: CASLDRGWDTEAFF

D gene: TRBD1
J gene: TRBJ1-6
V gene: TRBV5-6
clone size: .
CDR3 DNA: TGTGCCAGCAGACAGACAGGGCTAGGTAATTCACCCCTCCACTTT
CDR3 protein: CASRQTGLGNSPLHF

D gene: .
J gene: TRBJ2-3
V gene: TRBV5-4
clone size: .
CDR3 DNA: TGTGCCAGCAGCTCCGAGATGGAGGGGCCCACAGATACGCAGTATTTT
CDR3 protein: CASSSEMEGPTDTQYF

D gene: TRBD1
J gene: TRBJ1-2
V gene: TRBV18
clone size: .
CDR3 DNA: TGTGCCAGCTCACCATTACCCGGGACAGGGTTAAGTATCTACACCTTC
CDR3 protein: CASSPLPGTGLSIYTF

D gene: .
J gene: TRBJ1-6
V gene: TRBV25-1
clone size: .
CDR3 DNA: TGTGCCAGCAGTGAAAGCAGCCTTCAGGTCTCCTATAATTCACCCCTCCACTTT
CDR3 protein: CASSESSLQVSYNSPLHF